This is a list of T cell receptor beta chains from one sample in a study of cytomegalovirus exposure and HLA in healthy donors. The table came from immunoSEQ multiplex PCR; TCRdb's copy has only in-frame clones and leaves some out. The sample includes approximately 120,000 clones. Sequenced sample: PBMCs. The receptors were gathered from a man aged 35-49 years in good health and CMV-seronegative. CDR3s include the opening cysteine and the closing phenylalanine or tryptophan. D genes are given only for firm matches.

j_call: TRBJ2-7; v_call: TRBV28; d_call: TRBD2; cdr3_aa: CASSSQWPGLAGQQYF; cdr3_nt: TGTGCCAGCAGTTCTCAGTGGCCGGGACTAGCGGGACAGCAGTACTTC
j_call: TRBJ2-1; v_call: TRBV11-2; d_call: TRBD2; cdr3_aa: CASSLQGGYNEQFF; cdr3_nt: TGTGCCAGCAGCTTGCAGGGAGGGTACAATGAGCAGTTCTTC
j_call: TRBJ2-3; v_call: TRBV10-3; d_call: NA; cdr3_aa: CAIRDWGTGTDTQYF; cdr3_nt: TGTGCCATCAGAGATTGGGGCACAGGGACAGATACGCAGTATTTT
j_call: TRBJ2-6; v_call: TRBV9; d_call: TRBD2; cdr3_aa: CASSVYWGRLAGAEGGANVLTF; cdr3_nt: TGTGCCAGCAGCGTTTATTGGGGGCGACTAGCGGGAGCCGAAGGTGGGGCCAACGTCCTGACTTTC
j_call: TRBJ2-5; v_call: TRBV5-1; d_call: TRBD1; cdr3_aa: CASSLGTGGTQETQYF; cdr3_nt: TGCGCCAGCAGCTTGGGGACAGGGGGGACCCAAGAGACCCAGTACTTC
j_call: TRBJ1-3; v_call: TRBV6-6; d_call: TRBD1; cdr3_aa: CASSYWDRVSGNTIYF; cdr3_nt: TGTGCCAGCAGTTACTGGGACAGGGTCTCTGGAAACACCATATATTTT
j_call: TRBJ2-3; v_call: TRBV5-1; d_call: NA; cdr3_aa: CASSLRGFSTDTQYF; cdr3_nt: TGCGCCAGCAGCCTCAGGGGTTTTAGCACAGATACGCAGTATTTT
j_call: TRBJ2-2; v_call: TRBV19; d_call: NA; cdr3_aa: CASSEAGRFAGELFF; cdr3_nt: TGTGCCAGTAGTGAGGCAGGGAGGTTTGCCGGGGAGCTGTTTTTT
j_call: TRBJ1-2; v_call: TRBV5-1; d_call: NA; cdr3_aa: CASSPTGPTKDYTF; cdr3_nt: TGCGCCAGCAGCCCGACAGGTCCGACCAAGGACTACACCTTC
j_call: TRBJ2-2; v_call: TRBV28; d_call: NA; cdr3_aa: CATARQAANTGELFF; cdr3_nt: TGTGCCACCGCCAGACAGGCCGCGAACACCGGGGAGCTGTTTTTT
j_call: TRBJ2-1; v_call: TRBV18; d_call: TRBD2; cdr3_aa: CASSLRVPATRSGGNEQFF; cdr3_nt: TGTGCCAGCTCGCTACGGGTACCGGCGACCCGAAGCGGGGGGAATGAGCAGTTCTTC
j_call: TRBJ1-2; v_call: TRBV5-1; d_call: NA; cdr3_aa: CASSLEGGYYGYTF; cdr3_nt: TGCGCCAGCAGCTTGGAAGGCGGATACTATGGCTACACCTTC
j_call: TRBJ2-7; v_call: TRBV5-1; d_call: TRBD1; cdr3_aa: CASSTGQGVPYEQYF; cdr3_nt: TGCGCCAGCAGCACAGGACAGGGAGTACCCTACGAGCAGTACTTC
j_call: TRBJ1-1; v_call: TRBV7-8; d_call: NA; cdr3_aa: CASSLKQGTEAFF; cdr3_nt: TGTGCCAGCAGCTTAAAGCAGGGCACTGAAGCTTTCTTT
j_call: TRBJ2-7; v_call: TRBV7-2; d_call: TRBD2; cdr3_aa: CASRGASGSTYEQYF; cdr3_nt: TGTGCCAGCAGGGGGGCTAGCGGGAGTACCTACGAGCAGTACTTC
j_call: TRBJ2-7; v_call: TRBV10-3; d_call: TRBD1; cdr3_aa: CAISSRDREEQYF; cdr3_nt: TGTGCCATCAGCTCCCGGGACAGGGAAGAGCAGTACTTC
j_call: TRBJ2-1; v_call: TRBV5-6; d_call: TRBD2; cdr3_aa: CASSSTSLNEQFF; cdr3_nt: TGTGCCAGCAGTTCGACTAGCTTGAATGAGCAGTTCTTC
j_call: TRBJ1-4; v_call: TRBV7-8; d_call: NA; cdr3_aa: CASSSLTVTNEKLFF; cdr3_nt: TGTGCCAGCAGCTCCCTTACAGTTACTAATGAAAAACTGTTTTTT
j_call: TRBJ1-2; v_call: TRBV4-1; d_call: NA; cdr3_aa: CASSQVEQSYGYTF; cdr3_nt: TGCGCCAGCAGCCAAGTTGAACAGTCATATGGCTACACCTTC
j_call: TRBJ2-1; v_call: TRBV30; d_call: TRBD2; cdr3_aa: CAWRDTGTSGSNEQFF; cdr3_nt: TGTGCCTGGAGGGATACCGGGACTAGCGGGAGTAATGAGCAGTTCTTC
j_call: TRBJ2-7; v_call: TRBV6-5; d_call: NA; cdr3_aa: CASSGRGAYEQYF; cdr3_nt: TGTGCCAGCAGTGGGCGGGGAGCCTACGAGCAGTACTTC
j_call: TRBJ1-4; v_call: TRBV5-4; d_call: NA; cdr3_aa: CASSSAGGREKLFF; cdr3_nt: TGTGCCAGCAGCTCGGCCGGGGGACGGGAAAAACTGTTTTTT
j_call: TRBJ2-7; v_call: TRBV25-1; d_call: NA; cdr3_aa: CASSDFGTYEQYF; cdr3_nt: TGTGCCAGCAGTGATTTCGGGACCTACGAGCAGTACTTC
j_call: TRBJ2-1; v_call: TRBV6-5; d_call: TRBD1; cdr3_aa: CASSLGQGEIRNEQFF; cdr3_nt: TGTGCCAGCAGTTTGGGACAGGGGGAAATTAGAAATGAGCAGTTCTTC